This TCR beta chain emerged from a study of radiotherapy plus CTLA-4 blockade in lung cancer. Study at large: Among all patients, roughly 19% showed objective responses, while roughly 34% had disease control. The study's findings and limits: Expansion of tumor-derived TCR clones was observed in blood after radiotherapy plus ipilimumab.

On this clone itself: The antigen remains undetermined.

Trimming left V 1 base short and J 5 bases short, with 5 bases between. The germline V gene encodes CDR1 LNHNV and CDR2 YYDKDF (reference sequence). The CDR3 length is 13 residues. The repertoire was sequenced with immunoSEQ multiplex PCR; TCRdb's copy has only in-frame clones and lacks some. The sample lists about 19,000 clones; more than 75% were seen once. With ipilimumab providing CTLA-4 blockade, focal radiation was administered to patients who had chemo-refractory metastatic non-small-cell lung cancer. The clonotype was recovered from a human donor with non-small cell lung cancer whose response to radiotherapy plus ipilimumab could not be evaluated. J is TRBJ1-4 and V is TRBV15; D remains ambiguous. Source: peripheral blood, taken from a patient treated with radiotherapy plus ipilimumab. Here the CDR3 reads CATSRGQNEKLFF. The CDR3 region has the DNA TGTGCCACCAGCAGAGGACAAAATGAAAAACTGTTTTTT.